This paragraph covers one TCR beta chain sequence. This clonotype has at least ten counts. Its antigen specificity is not known. No clone much larger than this one lies a single base away; base qualities are absent. Only healthy Caucasian donors were included. The twin cohort consisted of three pairs of female monozygotic twins, all aged roughly 18 to 29 years. The RNA used for TCR libraries was isolated from peripheral blood mononuclear cells. Library preparation used 5' RACE. This sample was sequenced with an Illumina HiSeq 2000. A universal primer binding site was introduced by template switching, and a unique molecular identifier was present in the final cDNA, enabling accurate counting of TCR cDNA molecules. Specific primers in the conserved constant-segment region were used to synthesize first-strand cDNA for TCR alpha and beta chains. Each cDNA library was double barcoded, with a SMART-Mk sample barcode plus Illumina barcodes, to control for contamination. Two successive PCR steps introduced TruSeq adapter sequences along with Illumina sample barcodes. The TCR alpha and beta cDNA libraries were sequenced on the Illumina HiSeq platform using custom primers. Per the original workflow: MiGEC processed the raw reads to extract unique molecular identifiers, while MiXCR was used to determine the CDR3 positions. Recombination models were inferred per individual with the repgenHMM and IGoR tools using an EM algorithm. Shared clonotypes were analyzed with the tcR package in R, and sharing was normalized by the product of cloneset sizes. To study raw recombination free of thymic and clonal selection effects, out-of-frame nonproductive sequences were analyzed. The public sequencing data were trimmed at Q25 with fastp and processed into clonotypes with MiXCR by TCRdb, which kept only in-frame beta chains. A single entry per CDR3 protein holds the most common genes and DNA from its merged rows. The V and J calls here are based on TCRdb, not the publication. This sample lists roughly 630,000 distinct CDR3 sequences; about 7.1% were detected once. About 1.5% of the sample is taken by the ten largest.

The entry originates in a study of identical twins (dated by TCRdb to the mid-2010s). Study-level background: To test whether fetal clonotypes persist, this study deep-sequenced TCR alpha and beta repertoires from monozygotic twins, from unrelated adults of various ages, and from cord blood. Replicate twin experiments were performed at different times using different library preparation protocols to rule out contamination.

Reading from cysteine to phenylalanine, the CDR3 counts 17 amino acids. Only the CDR3 part of the read is kept: 51 bases, read in frame from the first base. CDR1 ENHRY and CDR2 SYGVKD are derived from the germline V gene. V is pared back by 0 bases and J by 4 bases, with 16 bases lying between the germline termini. Study-wide findings and limitations: Compared with coincidental sharing between unrelated individuals, out-of-frame TCR alpha sequences shared between twins had an excess of sequences with low generation probability. Invariant T cells such as MAIT and iNKT could partly confound zero-insertion analyses, though diverse VJ usage argued against this for most clonotypes. In monozygotic twins, out-of-frame TCR alpha sharing was systematically underestimated by recombination models, although the models agreed with sharing between unrelated individuals. The excess sharing between twins in beta out-of-frame sequences was weaker because fewer shared sequences reduced the signal-to-noise ratio. Because the same donors could not be followed over many years, the conclusions depended on cross-sectional statistical analysis. Fewer insertions were carried by abundant cord blood beta clonotypes; a weaker similar trend was observed in young adult naive repertoires, while no such trend was observed in memory repertoires.

The data were also submitted as part of a second study, on yellow fever vaccine responses in identical twins. Taken from the second paper: According to the authors, in identical twins the way T cells responded to vaccination appeared partly convergent and partly personalized. In the study, vaccine-responding T cell clones were precisely tracked in identical twins.

Sequenced input: PBMCs. In this chain, TRBV10-3 is recombined with TRBJ2-1; TRBD2 might be the D gene, on 5 matching bases. The source is a young woman in good health. CDR3 loop: CAISESVGSGSYNEQFF. The sequence in DNA is TGTGCCATCAGTGAGTCTGTTGGAAGCGGTTCATACAATGAGCAGTTCTTC.